The rows below give T cell receptor beta chains drawn from one sample of a study of follicular helper T cells after annual influenza vaccination. Clones were sequenced by immunoSEQ multiplex PCR, and TCRdb holds only the in-frame ones, with some missing. Among a few thousand clones listed, around 80% were seen once. Source: CXCR5- memory CD4+ T cells sorted from blood, taken 7 days after influenza vaccination. All receptors derive from an adult who received the influenza vaccine. Both conserved end residues are part of each CDR3. A D gene is named only where the DNA matches it firmly. A row's size may be missing; if present it is once, few, many or a size class.

V gene: TRBV28; clone size: .; D gene: .; J gene: TRBJ1-1; CDR3 protein: CASSFRSTGRLMNTEAFF; CDR3 DNA: TGTGCCAGCAGTTTTCGCAGTACAGGCCGATTAATGAACACTGAAGCTTTCTTT
V gene: TRBV11-2; clone size: .; D gene: .; J gene: TRBJ1-3; CDR3 protein: CASSLVGRRPRGNTIYF; CDR3 DNA: TGTGCCAGCAGCCTAGTGGGGCGCAGACCAAGGGGAAACACCATATATTTT
V gene: TRBV20-1; clone size: once; D gene: .; J gene: TRBJ1-2; CDR3 protein: CSAFQGYTF; CDR3 DNA: TGCAGTGCGTTTCAGGGGTACACCTTC
V gene: TRBV29-1; clone size: .; D gene: .; J gene: TRBJ1-1; CDR3 protein: CSVLGQTVAFF; CDR3 DNA: TGCAGCGTCCTGGGCCAGACGGTTGCTTTCTTT
V gene: TRBV6-1; clone size: once; D gene: .; J gene: TRBJ2-5; CDR3 protein: CASSDVAGEETQYF; CDR3 DNA: TGTGCCAGCAGTGATGTAGCCGGGGAAGAGACCCAGTACTTC
V gene: TRBV11-2; clone size: .; D gene: .; J gene: TRBJ1-6; CDR3 protein: CASSDTGKGTYNSPLHF; CDR3 DNA: TGTGCCAGCAGCGACACGGGAAAAGGGACCTATAATTCACCCCTCCACTTT
V gene: TRBV28; clone size: .; D gene: .; J gene: TRBJ2-6; CDR3 protein: CASSRSSGANVLTF; CDR3 DNA: TGTGCCAGCAGTAGGAGCTCTGGGGCCAACGTCCTGACTTTC
V gene: TRBV6-1; clone size: .; D gene: .; J gene: TRBJ2-2; CDR3 protein: CASSEEAVSTGELFF; CDR3 DNA: TGTGCCAGCAGTGAGGAAGCGGTTTCCACCGGGGAGCTGTTTTTT
V gene: TRBV5-1; clone size: .; D gene: .; J gene: TRBJ2-3; CDR3 protein: CASSLEGTSNTQYF; CDR3 DNA: TGCGCCAGCAGCTTGGAAGGGACGTCCAATACGCAGTATTTT
V gene: TRBV28; clone size: .; D gene: TRBD2; J gene: TRBJ2-5; CDR3 protein: CAILPRGGFQETQYF; CDR3 DNA: TGTGCCATCCTTCCTCGGGGGGGATTCCAAGAGACCCAGTACTTC
V gene: TRBV25-1; clone size: .; D gene: .; J gene: TRBJ1-2; CDR3 protein: CASSEWTTRTGNGYTF; CDR3 DNA: TGTGCCAGCAGTGAATGGACCACACGAACGGGTAATGGCTACACCTTC
V gene: TRBV5-1; clone size: .; D gene: TRBD2; J gene: TRBJ2-6; CDR3 protein: CASSLTPVAGGFSGANVLTF; CDR3 DNA: TGCGCCAGCAGCTTGACCCCCGTAGCGGGGGGTTTCTCTGGGGCCAACGTCCTGACTTTC
V gene: TRBV6-5; clone size: .; D gene: .; J gene: TRBJ1-6; CDR3 protein: CASSYGSPLHF; CDR3 DNA: TGTGCCAGCAGTTACGGTTCACCCCTCCACTTT
V gene: TRBV28; clone size: .; D gene: TRBD1; J gene: TRBJ1-1; CDR3 protein: CASSTGVVTEAFF; CDR3 DNA: TGTGCCAGCAGTACAGGGGTGGTCACTGAAGCTTTCTTT
V gene: TRBV2; clone size: .; D gene: .; J gene: TRBJ1-1; CDR3 protein: CASRREGDTEAFF; CDR3 DNA: TGTGCCAGCAGGCGGGAGGGGGACACTGAAGCTTTCTTT
V gene: TRBV27; clone size: .; D gene: TRBD1; J gene: TRBJ2-6; CDR3 protein: CASRGTAGANVLTF; CDR3 DNA: TGTGCCAGCAGAGGGACAGCTGGGGCCAACGTCCTGACTTTC
V gene: TRBV6-5; clone size: .; D gene: .; J gene: TRBJ1-4; CDR3 protein: CASTGLQGTNEKLFF; CDR3 DNA: TGTGCCAGCACCGGACTCCAGGGTACTAATGAAAAACTGTTTTTT
V gene: TRBV11-2; clone size: .; D gene: TRBD2; J gene: TRBJ2-1; CDR3 protein: CASTSLAGLHNEQFF; CDR3 DNA: TGTGCCAGCACGAGTCTAGCGGGGTTACACAATGAGCAGTTCTTC
V gene: TRBV28; clone size: .; D gene: .; J gene: TRBJ1-4; CDR3 protein: CASSPRDRTNEKLFF; CDR3 DNA: TGTGCCAGCAGTCCAAGGGACCGAACTAATGAAAAACTGTTTTTT
V gene: TRBV12-5; clone size: few; D gene: TRBD2; J gene: TRBJ2-1; CDR3 protein: CASALRLAGGGNEQFF; CDR3 DNA: TGTGCTAGTGCCCTCCGATTAGCGGGGGGCGGGAATGAGCAGTTCTTC
V gene: TRBV6-5; clone size: .; D gene: .; J gene: TRBJ1-1; CDR3 protein: CASSYDLSSTEAFF; CDR3 DNA: TGTGCCAGCAGTTACGATCTGTCCTCCACTGAAGCTTTCTTT
V gene: TRBV2; clone size: .; D gene: .; J gene: TRBJ2-2; CDR3 protein: CASNQENTGELFF; CDR3 DNA: TGTGCCAGCAACCAGGAAAACACCGGGGAGCTGTTTTTT
V gene: TRBV9; clone size: .; D gene: .; J gene: TRBJ2-5; CDR3 protein: CASSVNSAQETQYF; CDR3 DNA: TGTGCCAGCAGCGTGAACAGTGCCCAAGAGACCCAGTACTTC
V gene: TRBV5-1; clone size: .; D gene: .; J gene: TRBJ1-4; CDR3 protein: CASSAGQLYEKLFF; CDR3 DNA: TGCGCCAGCAGCGCCGGTCAGTTGTATGAAAAACTGTTTTTT
V gene: TRBV7-3; clone size: .; D gene: TRBD1; J gene: TRBJ2-2; CDR3 protein: CASSITGDGTGELFF; CDR3 DNA: TGTGCCAGCAGCATCACAGGGGATGGCACCGGGGAGCTGTTTTTT
V gene: TRBV7-9; clone size: once; D gene: .; J gene: TRBJ2-7; CDR3 protein: CASSPEWLGLAEQYF; CDR3 DNA: TGTGCCAGCAGCCCAGAGTGGTTGGGGCTGGCCGAGCAGTACTTC
V gene: TRBV4-3; clone size: .; D gene: .; J gene: TRBJ2-5; CDR3 protein: CASSPGPTGETQYF; CDR3 DNA: TGCGCCAGCAGCCCCGGACCAACAGGGGAGACCCAGTACTTC
V gene: TRBV2; clone size: .; D gene: .; J gene: TRBJ1-4; CDR3 protein: CATKQGGGEKLFF; CDR3 DNA: TGTGCCACTAAACAGGGAGGAGGTGAAAAACTGTTTTTT
V gene: TRBV27; clone size: .; D gene: .; J gene: TRBJ2-7; CDR3 protein: CASSLRLFGGEQYF; CDR3 DNA: TGTGCCAGCAGTTTAAGGCTGTTCGGGGGCGAGCAGTACTTC
V gene: TRBV30; clone size: .; D gene: TRBD1; J gene: TRBJ2-7; CDR3 protein: CAWDLGTGTYEQYF; CDR3 DNA: TGTGCCTGGGACCTTGGGACAGGAACCTACGAGCAGTACTTC
V gene: TRBV7-9; clone size: .; D gene: .; J gene: TRBJ1-6; CDR3 protein: CAVRGSSYNSPLHF; CDR3 DNA: TGTGCCGTAAGGGGGAGCTCCTATAATTCACCCCTCCACTTT
V gene: TRBV7-2; clone size: .; D gene: .; J gene: TRBJ2-7; CDR3 protein: CASSLTPTVYEQYF; CDR3 DNA: TGTGCCAGCAGCTTAACCCCGACAGTCTACGAGCAGTACTTC
V gene: TRBV18; clone size: .; D gene: TRBD1; J gene: TRBJ1-1; CDR3 protein: CASSPAGQGARTEAFF; CDR3 DNA: TGTGCCAGCTCACCAGCGGGACAGGGGGCTCGCACTGAAGCTTTCTTT
V gene: TRBV6-1; clone size: .; D gene: .; J gene: TRBJ2-6; CDR3 protein: CASSEIMGPGANVLTF; CDR3 DNA: TGTGCCAGCAGTGAAATTATGGGGCCTGGGGCCAACGTCCTGACTTTC
V gene: TRBV9; clone size: .; D gene: .; J gene: TRBJ2-1; CDR3 protein: CASSVRASFDNEQFF; CDR3 DNA: TGTGCCAGCAGCGTACGGGCTAGTTTTGACAATGAGCAGTTCTTC
V gene: TRBV27; clone size: .; D gene: TRBD2; J gene: TRBJ2-3; CDR3 protein: CASRSPLAGGARDTQYF; CDR3 DNA: TGTGCCAGCAGGTCTCCTCTAGCGGGGGGGGCGAGGGATACGCAGTATTTT